This T cell receptor (beta chain) was profiled in a study of T cell responses to AZD1222 COVID-19 vaccine. With 4 bases removed from V and 3 bases from J, the gap between germline ends came to 7 bases. The CDR3 is made up of 12 amino acids. Per germline, CDR1 MRHNA and CDR2 SNTAGT. Study-wide points: Donors in the cohort were predominantly white British and more often female, and clonal diversity was possibly underestimated. Breadth and depth of Spike-specific TCRs rose after two AZD1222 doses.

Clones were read by immunoSEQ multiplex PCR, and TCRdb kept only the in-frame ones, dropping some. The profile covers 120,000 or so clones, with about 85% appearing a single time and 1.5% taken by the ten largest. In regard to this clone: What it binds is unknown.

The J gene is TRBJ2-7, the V gene TRBV6-4; D gene uncertain. Material: peripheral blood, obtained on day 0 of AZD1222 vaccination. This receptor was identified in an adult in good health. As DNA, the CDR3 is TGTGCCAGCAGTGCCACAAGCTACGAGCAGTACTTC. Translating it yields CASSATSYEQYF.